This entry concerns a single T cell receptor (beta chain). TCR beta VDJ and CDR3 were profiled, and genomic DNA was the template. Via MiXCR, TCRdb re-called the reads, giving one row per CDR3 protein. The table includes fewer than 250,000 distinct CDR3 sequences, 40% to 50% detected once. These data come from a study of CD8+CD57+ T cells in acquired aplastic anemia. Before being chosen for sequencing, patients had shown CD8+CD57+ cell expansion by flow cytometry. Germline loops: CDR1 DFQATT, CDR2 SNEGSKA (reference sequence). V shed 4 bases and J 8 bases; nucleotides not matched to a gene: 15. The CDR3 is 17 residues long.

The chain combines TRBV20-1 with TRBJ2-1; 12 bases are a match to TRBD2. Sequenced material: sorted CD4+, CD8+, or CD8+CD57+ T cells (not recorded which) from PBMCs. The origin of this receptor is a human donor with aplastic anemia. The CDR3 protein is CSATNFKTSGSRHEQFF. The CDR3 DNA is TGCAGTGCTACCAACTTTAAGACTAGCGGGAGTCGGCATGAGCAGTTCTTC.